Here is one T cell receptor beta chain with its context. The data were taken from a study of blood T cell repertoires in COVID-19. Study-level background: T cells, B-cell-depleted T cells, or PBMCs provided the cDNA or gDNA that served as material.

Per germline, CDR1 SGHTA and CDR2 FQGNSA. Trimming left V 5 bases short and J 0 bases short, with 4 bases between. The CDR3 sequence is 13 residues long. The Seattle patients joined while their infection was active and were tracked longitudinally afterward. Repertoires were generated with immunoSEQ multiplex PCR, while TCRdb's copy carries only in-frame clones and drops some. In the table there are 200,000 to 250,000 clones, around 84% of which are singletons. This clonotype was sampled from a woman aged 80 or older with COVID-19, enrolled during active disease. Sequencing was performed on peripheral blood. This rearrangement joins TRBV7-2 to TRBJ1-4, with unresolved D. CDR3 DNA sequence: TGTGCCAGCAGCCTCGCAACTAATGAAAAACTGTTTTTT. This sequence encodes CASSLATNEKLFF.